The sequence of this TCR beta chain was determined in a study of monozygotic twins with inflammatory bowel disease. CDR1 SGHRS and CDR2 YFSETQ come from the germline V gene. CDR3 length: 14 residues. Eight distinct reactions (per sample) were used to make the cDNA. With the 5' RACE reads reprocessed, TCRdb shows one record per CDR3 protein and no DNA. Its clone listing holds about 210,000 distinct CDR3 sequences. This rearrangement joins TRBV5-1 to TRBJ2-1. Material for sequencing was blood. The receptor was isolated from a human donor with ulcerative colitis or Crohn's disease, or a healthy co-twin of an affected twin (not recorded which). CDR3 in amino acids: CASSSPTPYNEQFF.